This T cell receptor beta chain was found in a study of blood T cells in healthy people across ages. This clonotype was recorded only once. This may be a read error: a much more frequent sequence differs by one nucleotide. Trimming pared 7 bases from V and 6 bases from J, leaving 18 bases between. This CDR3 comprises 14 residues. It was with a sample-barcoded 5' primer and a J-beta primer mix that a second PCR of about 7 to 12 cycles was run. TCRdb recomputed calls from the 5' RACE reads with MiXCR, one row per CDR3 protein. The data hold some 640,000 distinct CDR3 sequences, with about 30% observed a single time.

This sequence originates from a woman at least 80 years old in good health. The chain recombines TRBV12-3 or TRBV12-4 with TRBJ1-2, with D perhaps matching TRBD1 (6 bases). The specimen sequenced was blood. The chain's CDR3 is CASNSTGGSDGYTF. Here the CDR3 DNA reads TGTGCCAGCAACTCAACTGGGGGCAGTGATGGCTACACCTTC.